These 30 T cell receptor beta chains originate from one sample sequenced in a study of cytomegalovirus exposure and HLA in healthy donors. PCR primers comprised 60 Vbeta and 13 Jbeta primers. Only in-frame clones appear in the TCRdb table, and some are missing; sequencing was by immunoSEQ multiplex PCR. The sample has approximately 81,000 clones; 70% to 85% are singletons. Sequences were obtained from PBMCs. The receptors shown here come from a man between 50 and 59 years old in good health and CMV-seropositive.

V is TRBV5-1 and J is TRBJ2-7; 11 bases are a match to TRBD2. Trimming took 4 bases from V and 0 from J; bases not matched to a gene: 3. This CDR3 comprises 15 residues. CDR1 is SGHRS, CDR2 YFSETQ, per germline. The DNA for the CDR3 is TGCGCCAGCAGCCTCACTAGCGGGAGCTCCTACGAGCAGTACTTC. Encoded protein: CASSLTSGSSYEQYF.

This chain uses TRBV27 with TRBJ1-2; TRBD1 matches at 7 bases. Germline CDR1 reads MNHEY; CDR2 reads SMNVEV (reference sequence). The CDR3 extends over 15 amino acids. With 5 bases clipped from V and 4 bases from J, the junction kept 10 bases outside the gene matches. In DNA, the CDR3 is TGTGCCAGCAGTCCCGGGACAGACGCCGTCTATGGCTACACCTTC. Its protein is CASSPGTDAVYGYTF.

Remarks on this clone: The sample holds other DNA sequences that translate to the same CDR3. The chain has TRBV6-5 and TRBJ1-1; 10 nucleotides line up with TRBD1. The trim removed 3 bases at V and 5 bases at J, leaving 3 bases unmatched. Looked up from germline, CDR1 is MNHEY and CDR2 is SVGAGI. This CDR3 has 14 residues. This CDR3 is CASSYRGQGTEAFF. CDR3 coding DNA: TGTGCCAGCAGTTATCGGGGACAGGGGACTGAAGCTTTCTTT.

This chain joins TRBV29-1 and TRBJ2-2, with D perhaps TRBD2 (5 bases). CDR3 length: 16 residues. Germline V gene sequence: CDR1 SQVTM, CDR2 ANQGSEA. The germline V and J ends were trimmed by 7 bases and 2 bases, with 20 bases remaining between them. In DNA, the CDR3 is TGCAGCGGGAGGTCAAGCCAACTATCAAACACCGGGGAGCTGTTTTTT. This codes for CSGRSSQLSNTGELFF.

The chain employs TRBV6-1 and TRBJ1-5, with TRBD1 as a possible D gene (6 bases). This CDR3 is 13 amino acids long. V was clipped by 8 bases and J by 3 bases, with 11 bases between them. In germline, CDR1 is MNHNS, CDR2 SASEGT. CDR3 nucleotide sequence: TGTGCCAGCGGGCAGGGGCTCAATCAGCCCCAGCATTTT. Protein: CASGQGLNQPQHF.

The rearrangement joins TRBV5-1 to TRBJ2-5, with D uncertain. The CDR3 spans 11 residues. V gave up 3 bases and J gave up 5 bases, with 5 bases separating them. Germline CDR1 is SGHRS and CDR2 is YFSETQ. The CDR3 region is CASSSQETQYF. CDR3 DNA: TGCGCCAGCAGCTCCCAGGAGACCCAGTACTTC. The full variable domain, its missing parts supplied by reference TRBV5-1 and TRBJ2-5, is KAGVTQTPRYLIKTRGQQVTLSCSPISGHRSVSWYQQTPGQGLQFLFEYFSETQRNKGNFPGRFSGRQFSNSRSEMNVSTLELGDSALYLCASSSQETQYFGPGTRLLVL.

This clone has more than one count but fewer than ten. The chain is built from TRBV6-1 and TRBJ1-4, with 7 bases lining up with TRBD1. Germline CDR1 reads MNHNS; CDR2 reads SASEGT. This CDR3 comprises 13 residues. Unmatched junction bases numbered 8, after V lost 10 bases and J lost 6 bases. The DNA for the CDR3 is TGTGCCATACTGACAGGGTCGGATGAAAAACTGTTTTTT. It is translated as CAILTGSDEKLFF.

The chain has TRBV4-1 and TRBJ2-7; D call uncertain. The germline V and J ends were trimmed by 0 bases and 4 bases, with 10 bases remaining between them. The CDR3 spans 14 residues. Germline V CDR1 and CDR2: MGHRA, YSYEKL. The CDR3 nucleotides read TGCGCCAGCAGCCAAGAGCCGGGTTTGTACGAGCAGTACTTC. It translates to CASSQEPGLYEQYF.

The chain recombines TRBV7-9 with TRBJ2-7; possible D gene TRBD1, 6 bases. The ends were cut back, 8 bases at V and 4 bases at J, with 18 bases in the middle. The CDR3 runs to 14 residues. Germline V gene lookup returns CDR1 SEHNR and CDR2 FQNEAQ (reference sequence). CDR3 nucleotide sequence: TGTGCCAGCTCCGACCCGGCAGGGGCTTACGAGCAGTACTTC. Translated: CASSDPAGAYEQYF.

CDR3 in DNA: TGTGCCAGCAGCTTATTGGCCTCTGGGGCCAACGTCCTGACTTTC. This translates into CASSLLASGANVLTF. The V and J genes are TRBV7-2 and TRBJ2-6; D gene unclear. Germline lookup yields CDR1 SGHTA and CDR2 FQGNSA. The CDR3 has 15 amino acids. The germline V and J ends were trimmed by 2 bases and 0 bases, with 5 bases remaining between them. Complete variable domain (other parts from reference TRBV7-2 and TRBJ2-6): GAGVSQSPSNKVTEKGKDVELRCDPISGHTALYWYRQSLGQGLEFLIYFQGNSAPDKSGLPSDRFSAERTGGSVSTLTIQRTQQEDSAVYLCASSLLASGANVLTFGAGSRLTVL.

The V call is TRBV11-3, the J call TRBJ1-1; tentatively, D is TRBD1 (5 bases). The germline V gene has CDR1 SGHNT and CDR2 YENEEA. Trimming left V 0 bases short and J 1 base short, with 18 bases between. The CDR3 spans 18 residues. CDR3 coding DNA: TGTGCCAGCAGCTTAGATAACGTTGGTCGGACACGGAACACTGAAGCTTTCTTT. This encodes CASSLDNVGRTRNTEAFF.

CDR3 in amino acids: CASSSSTALAYSNQPQHF. CDR3 DNA: TGTGCCAGCAGTTCCTCGACAGCCCTGGCGTATAGCAATCAGCCCCAGCATTTT. V usage is TRBV28 and J usage is TRBJ1-5, with D possibly TRBD1 on 5 matching bases. V was cut by 4 bases and J by 0 bases, with 19 bases left in between. This CDR3 is 18 amino acids long. CDR1 is MDHEN and CDR2 is SYDVKM in the germline V gene.

The chain links TRBV5-4 to TRBJ2-1; TRBD2 matches at 11 bases. The V segment lost 2 bases and the J segment 8 bases; nucleotides outside the gene matches: 9. Germline CDR1 and CDR2: SGHNT and YYREEE (reference sequence). CDR3 size: 16 residues. The DNA for the CDR3 is TGTGCCAGCAGCTTCCGACTAGCGGGGACCGGGGATGAGCAGTTCTTC. Translating gives CASSFRLAGTGDEQFF.

This clone was seen more than once but under ten times. This sequence joins TRBV5-1 and TRBJ1-5, with unresolved D. The germline V and J ends were trimmed by 0 bases and 5 bases, with 9 bases remaining between them. The CDR3 contains 14 residues. CDR1 is SGHRS and CDR2 is YFSETQ in the germline V gene. The CDR3 region is CASSLEGGDQPQHF. The CDR3 DNA reads TGCGCCAGCAGCTTGGAGGGCGGGGATCAGCCCCAGCATTTT.

The CDR3 is CASSLGRGLLLSSYEQYF. CDR3 nucleotides: TGTGCCAGCAGCTTAGGCCGGGGACTCCTACTATCCTCCTACGAGCAGTACTTC. This sequence joins TRBV13 and TRBJ2-7, with D possibly being TRBD2 (6 bases). Deletions cut 0 bases from V and 0 bases from J, with 18 bases between. This CDR3 spans 18 amino acids. The V gene's germline CDR1 is PRHDT and CDR2 FYEKMQ (reference sequence).

The V call is TRBV27, the J call TRBJ1-3; D is perhaps TRBD1 (5 bases). Germline CDR1 MNHEY, CDR2 SMNVEV (reference sequence). CDR3 size: 15 residues. The V gene lost 6 bases and the J gene lost 0 bases, with 12 bases spanning the gap. CDR3 sequence (DNA): TGTGCCAGCAGCGTGACAGCCTTCTCTGGAAACACCATATATTTT. It yields the protein CASSVTAFSGNTIYF.

The V call is TRBV10-3, the J call TRBJ2-1; 8 bases map to TRBD1. With 7 bases clipped from V and 7 bases from J, the junction kept 3 bases outside the gene matches. The CDR3 consists of 12 residues. The germline gives CDR1 ENHRY, CDR2 SYGVKD. CDR3 in amino acids: CAIIGQGNEQFF. CDR3 nucleotide sequence: TGTGCCATCATTGGACAGGGTAATGAGCAGTTCTTC.

This sequence joins TRBV19 and TRBJ1-3, with no clear D. Trimming removed 6 bases at V and 0 bases at J, with 6 bases between. The CDR3 is 13 residues long. Germline-derived CDR1 and CDR2 are LNHDA and SQIVND (reference sequence). The CDR3 loop reads CASSFSSGNTIYF. DNA for the CDR3: TGTGCCAGTAGCTTTAGCTCTGGAAACACCATATATTTT.

The V gene is TRBV6-5, the J gene TRBJ1-2; D is unresolved. The V end lost 6 bases, the J end lost 4 bases, and 15 bases lay between the germline ends. The CDR3 runs 14 residues. The germline V gene has CDR1 MNHEY and CDR2 SVGAGI. Here the CDR3 reads CASSADSRSYGYTF. The CDR3 bases are TGTGCCAGCAGCGCTGACTCGCGGAGCTATGGCTACACCTTC.

This clone has a handful of counts. The chain employs TRBV13 and TRBJ2-1; 8 bases fit TRBD2. V lost 6 bases to trimming and J lost 3 bases; unmatched junction nucleotides: 16. The CDR3 totals 18 residues. Germline V lookup: CDR1 PRHDT, CDR2 FYEKMQ (reference sequence). The CDR3 DNA is TGTGCCAGCAGTGACCCGTACGATTTAGCGGGAAACTACAATGAGCAGTTCTTC. It specifies CASSDPYDLAGNYNEQFF.

For the CDR3, the DNA is TGTGCCAGTAGTCGGCTAGCGGAAAGCACAGATACGCAGTATTTT. It is translated as CASSRLAESTDTQYF. V is TRBV19 and J is TRBJ2-3; 7 bases align to TRBD2. The CDR3 consists of 15 residues. Germline V gives CDR1 LNHDA, CDR2 SQIVND (reference sequence). V lost 5 bases, J lost 0 bases, and 5 bases stayed unmatched. Based on the CDR3 plus reference TRBV19 and TRBJ2-3, the full variable domain is DGGITQSPKYLFRKEGQNVTLSCEQNLNHDAMYWYRQDPGQGLRLIYYSQIVNDFQKGDIAEGYSVSREKKESFPLTVTSAQKNPTAFYLCASSRLAESTDTQYFGPGTRLTVL.

The CDR3, as DNA: TGTGCCAGCAGCTTGTCGACTAGCGGGATGTATGAGCAGTTCTTC. It codes for CASSLSTSGMYEQFF. This chain joins TRBV7-6 and TRBJ2-1; 11 nucleotides align to TRBD2. CDR3 length: 15 residues. After removal of 3 bases from V and 8 bases from J, the junction contained 6 bases not matched to a gene. Germline CDR1 SGHVS, CDR2 FNYEAQ.

The chain is built from TRBV30 and TRBJ2-7; D is unclear. Germline V CDR1 and CDR2: GTSNPN, SVGIG (reference sequence). V gave up 7 bases and J gave up 4 bases, with 14 bases separating them. The CDR3 contains 12 residues. The CDR3 sequence: CASSRLFYEQYF. The DNA for the CDR3 is TGTGCCTCTAGTAGGTTGTTTTACGAGCAGTACTTC.

This chain connects TRBV27 to TRBJ1-5, with 8 bases lining up with TRBD1. The CDR3 length is 16 residues. Germline V lookup: CDR1 MNHEY, CDR2 SMNVEV (reference sequence). V lost 2 bases to trimming and J lost 2 bases; unmatched junction nucleotides: 5. CDR3 sequence reads: CASSLQGAWGNQPQHF. In DNA, the CDR3 is TGTGCCAGCAGTTTACAGGGGGCGTGGGGCAATCAGCCCCAGCATTTT.

V usage is TRBV29-1 and J usage is TRBJ2-1; D gene ambiguous. The CDR3 consists of 13 residues. V was pared by 4 bases and J by 5 bases, with 12 bases between. CDR1 is SQVTM and CDR2 is ANQGSEA in the germline V gene. CDR3 region: CSVVQRLHNEQFF. The CDR3 region has the DNA TGCAGCGTTGTCCAGCGTCTACACAATGAGCAGTTCTTC.

V is TRBV14 and J is TRBJ1-1; D gene unclear. Trimming removed 4 bases at V and 1 base at J, with 7 bases between. From germline, CDR1 is SGHDN and CDR2 FVKESK. The CDR3 consists of 13 residues. DNA of the CDR3: TGTGCCAGCAGCCTCGGTAGGAACACTGAAGCTTTCTTT. Its translation: CASSLGRNTEAFF.

CDR3 in amino acids: CASSVRGLYGETQYF. The CDR3 DNA reads as TGTGCCAGCAGCGTACGAGGCTTATATGGAGAGACCCAGTACTTC. The chain is built from TRBV14 and TRBJ2-5; no reliable D call. V gave up 5 bases and J gave up 4 bases, with 17 bases separating them. Germline V CDR1 and CDR2: SGHDN, FVKESK. This CDR3 contains 15 residues.

The V call is TRBV19, the J call TRBJ1-2; no clear D. The CDR3 length is 13 residues. V shed 4 bases and J shed 6 bases, with 12 bases lying between them. CDR1 is LNHDA, CDR2 SQIVND, per germline (reference sequence). In DNA form, the CDR3 reads TGTGCCAGTAGTACGACATTATCCCATGGCTACACCTTC. Translating gives CASSTTLSHGYTF. The full variable domain, completed using reference TRBV19 and TRBJ1-2, is DGGITQSPKYLFRKEGQNVTLSCEQNLNHDAMYWYRQDPGQGLRLIYYSQIVNDFQKGDIAEGYSVSREKKESFPLTVTSAQKNPTAFYLCASSTTLSHGYTFGSGTRLTVV.

The chain employs TRBV2 and TRBJ2-3; a weak D match, TRBD2 (6 bases). Germline lookup yields CDR1 SNHLY and CDR2 FYNNEI. V gave up 8 bases and J gave up 2 bases, with 14 bases separating them. There are 14 residues in the CDR3. The CDR3 loop is CASSPWGVTDTQYF. The CDR3 region has the DNA TGTGCCAGCTCTCCCTGGGGGGTCACAGATACGCAGTATTTT.

This chain connects TRBV25-1 to TRBJ2-7; perhaps TRBD2 as D (6 bases). V shed 4 bases and J shed 7 bases, with 14 bases lying between them. Germline assignment: CDR1 MGHDK and CDR2 SYGVNS. This CDR3 spans 13 amino acids. CDR3 DNA: TGTGCCAGCAGTGTGACGGGAGCTGGGGAGCAGTACTTC. It encodes CASSVTGAGEQYF.